This TCR beta chain is drawn from a study of OX40 agonist ivuxolimab in advanced cancers. A word on this clone: What it recognizes is unknown.

Sequenced by immunoSEQ multiplex PCR; TCRdb stores in-frame clones only, minus some. There are over 95,000 clones in the sample; approximately 83% occur only once, and more than 1.1% lies in the top ten. Samples were taken at baseline and on day 1 of cycles 4 and 7. The CDR3 runs 13 residues. Germline V CDR1 and CDR2: SGHDN, FVKESK. Trimming took 0 bases from V and 13 from J, leaving 14 bases between them. Study-wide results and limits: CD8+ T cells (on average) carried more expanded clones than CD4+ T cells.

This receptor was taken from an adult with an advanced solid tumor such as melanoma, head and neck, liver or kidney cancer. The specimen was CD4+ or CD8+ T cells sorted from blood, collected in a trial of the OX40 agonist ivuxolimab. This chain connects TRBV14 to TRBJ2-3; a possible D gene is TRBD2 (6 bases). For the CDR3, the DNA is TGTGCCAGCAGCCAAGATCGCGGGGTCTCAAAGTATTTT. Translated, it gives CASSQDRGVSKYF.